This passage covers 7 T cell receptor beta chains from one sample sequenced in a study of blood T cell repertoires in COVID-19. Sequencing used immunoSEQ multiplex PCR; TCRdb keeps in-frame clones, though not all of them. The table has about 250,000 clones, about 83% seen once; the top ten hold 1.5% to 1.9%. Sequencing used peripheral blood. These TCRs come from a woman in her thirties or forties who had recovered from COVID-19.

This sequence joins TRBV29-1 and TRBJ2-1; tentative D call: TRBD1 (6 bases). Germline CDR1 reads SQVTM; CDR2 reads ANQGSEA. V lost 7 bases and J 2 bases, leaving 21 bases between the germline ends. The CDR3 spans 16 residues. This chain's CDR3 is CSAGGVGRGPYNEQFF. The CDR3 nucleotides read TGCAGCGCTGGTGGGGTCGGCAGGGGCCCCTACAATGAGCAGTTCTTC.

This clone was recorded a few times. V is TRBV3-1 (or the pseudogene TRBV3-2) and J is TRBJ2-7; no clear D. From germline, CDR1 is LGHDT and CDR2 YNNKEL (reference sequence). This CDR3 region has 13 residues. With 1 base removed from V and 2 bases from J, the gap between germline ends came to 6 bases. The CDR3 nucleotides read TGTGCCAGCAGCCAAGGGAGTGCCTACGAGCAGTACTTC. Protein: CASSQGSAYEQYF.

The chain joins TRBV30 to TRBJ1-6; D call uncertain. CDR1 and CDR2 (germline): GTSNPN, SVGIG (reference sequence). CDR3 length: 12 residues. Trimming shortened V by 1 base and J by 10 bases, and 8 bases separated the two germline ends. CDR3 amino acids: CAWSGPGSPLHF. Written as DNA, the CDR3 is TGTGCCTGGAGTGGCCCCGGGTCACCCCTCCACTTT.

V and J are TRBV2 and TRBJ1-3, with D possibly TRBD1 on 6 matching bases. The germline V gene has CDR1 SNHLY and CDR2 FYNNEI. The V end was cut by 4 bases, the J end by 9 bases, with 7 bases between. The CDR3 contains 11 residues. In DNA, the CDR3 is TGTGCCAGCAGTGGGGGGCGCACCATATATTTT. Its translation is CASSGGRTIYF.

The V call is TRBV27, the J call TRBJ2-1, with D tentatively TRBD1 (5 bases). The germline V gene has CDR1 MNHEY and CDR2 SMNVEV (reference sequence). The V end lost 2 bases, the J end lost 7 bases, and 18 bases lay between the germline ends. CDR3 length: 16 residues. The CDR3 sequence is CASSLPPHVGRNEQFF. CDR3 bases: TGTGCCAGCAGTTTACCCCCCCATGTGGGGCGTAATGAGCAGTTCTTC.

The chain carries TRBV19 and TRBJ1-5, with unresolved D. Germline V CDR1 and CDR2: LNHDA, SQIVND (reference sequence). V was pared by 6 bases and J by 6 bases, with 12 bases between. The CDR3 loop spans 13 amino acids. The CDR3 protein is CASSPGSAQPQHF. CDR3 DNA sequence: TGTGCCAGTAGCCCGGGGTCGGCTCAGCCCCAGCATTTT.

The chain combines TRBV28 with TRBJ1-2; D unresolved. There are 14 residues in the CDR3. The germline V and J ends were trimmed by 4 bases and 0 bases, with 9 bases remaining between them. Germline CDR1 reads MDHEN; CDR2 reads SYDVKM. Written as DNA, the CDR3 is TGTGCCAGCAGTTACCGAACGGCTAACTATGGCTACACCTTC. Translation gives CASSYRTANYGYTF.